Below, one T cell receptor beta chain is given with its context. The record originates from a study of blood T cell repertoires in COVID-19. Turning to the study itself: Spain, Italy and the United States supplied samples that represented acute and convalescent COVID-19.

TCRdb keeps only in-frame clones here, not all; method: immunoSEQ multiplex PCR. The sample contains 200,000 to 300,000 clones, 70% to 75% of which appear only once. Germline V gene lookup returns CDR1 SGHTA and CDR2 FQGNSA. CDR3 size: 14 residues. After removal of 5 bases from V and 4 bases from J, the junction contained 7 bases not matched to a gene. J is TRBJ2-7 and V is TRBV7-2; 8 bases agree with TRBD1. The sequence was obtained from a woman at least 80 years old with acute or convalescent COVID-19. Sequencing was carried out using peripheral blood. The CDR3 coding sequence is TGTGCCAGCAGCCGTGACAGGGGTCGGTACGAGCAGTACTTC. It codes for CASSRDRGRYEQYF.